Listed below are T cell receptor beta chains from one sample, sequenced in a study of blood T cell repertoires in COVID-19. Using immunoSEQ multiplex PCR, the repertoire was profiled, and TCRdb retains in-frame clones only, with some absent. Found here are just over 150,000 clones, about 85% of them singletons; the top ten hold more than 2%. What was sequenced was peripheral blood. Every receptor here comes from a woman in her 70s with acute or convalescent COVID-19. Each CDR3 is given with its conserved first and last residue. The D gene is left open where the match is weak. Expanded clones get a size class; other rows say once, few or many, or leave the size out.

v_call	clone_size	d_call	j_call	cdr3_nt	cdr3_aa
TRBV19	-	TRBD1	TRBJ1-4	TGTGCCAGTAGCCGTAAGACAGGGGATCGGGAAAAACTGTTTTTT	CASSRKTGDREKLFF
TRBV21-1	-	-	TRBJ2-3	TGTGCCAGCAGCAAAAAGTGGGGGGGCGACTCAGATACGCAGTATTTT	CASSKKWGGDSDTQYF
TRBV2	-	-	TRBJ1-1	TGTGCCAGCAGTGCACGGACATTGAACACTGAAGCTTTCTTT	CASSARTLNTEAFF
TRBV15	-	-	TRBJ1-4	TGTGCCACCAGCAGAGATCAGGGGCCTATAAATGAAAAACTGTTTTTT	CATSRDQGPINEKLFF
TRBV7-3	-	TRBD2	TRBJ2-5	TGTGCCAGCAGCTCGGGACTAGCGGGGGAGACCCAGTACTTC	CASSSGLAGETQYF
TRBV28	-	-	TRBJ2-1	TGTGCCAGCAGTCGAAGACAAAGCTACAATGAGCAGTTCTTC	CASSRRQSYNEQFF
TRBV4-1	-	-	TRBJ2-1	TGCGCCAGCAGCCACAGGGGGGAACCCTACAATGAGCAGTTCTTC	CASSHRGEPYNEQFF
TRBV7-8	-	TRBD1	TRBJ2-5	TGTGCCAGCAGCTCTCGAAGTGAGGGGGCCCTATTGGAGACCCAGTACTTC	CASSSRSEGALLETQYF
TRBV2	-	-	TRBJ2-7	TGTGCCAGCAGAAAAGGAAACGGGGGTTACGAGCAGTACTTC	CASRKGNGGYEQYF
TRBV19	-	TRBD2	TRBJ2-3	TGTGCCAGTAGTATATTGGCGGGGGGCTCCCCAAATACGCAGTATTTT	CASSILAGGSPNTQYF
TRBV28	-	TRBD1	TRBJ1-2	TGTGCCAGCAGTTTACCCCAGGGACAGGGGAACTATGGCTACACCTTC	CASSLPQGQGNYGYTF
TRBV4-3	-	-	TRBJ1-2	TGCGCCAGCAGCCAAGATGAGAGGCTCTATGGCTACACCTTC	CASSQDERLYGYTF
TRBV7-2	-	TRBD1	TRBJ1-6	TGTGCCAGCAGCTTAGGGGGACAGGGAAATTCACCCCTCCACTTT	CASSLGGQGNSPLHF
TRBV10-2	-	TRBD1	TRBJ1-5	TGCGCCAGCAGTGGGGACAGGTATCAGCCCCAGCATTTT	CASSGDRYQPQHF
TRBV9	-	-	TRBJ1-1	TGTGCCAGCAGCGTAGAGGCGGGCCGGCGGAACACTGAAGCTTTCTTT	CASSVEAGRRNTEAFF
TRBV5-6	once	TRBD1	TRBJ1-2	TGTGCCAGCAGCCCGGACAGGGGTAACTATGGCTACACCTTC	CASSPDRGNYGYTF
TRBV6-6	-	-	TRBJ1-6	TGTGCCAGCGCCCCAGCGGGCGAGAATTCACCCCTCCACTTT	CASAPAGENSPLHF